The clone carrying this TCR beta chain was picked up many times. Its antigen is as yet unknown. A CD8+CD4-CCR7+CD45RA+ phenotype served as the sorting definition for naive CD8 T cells. The germline V gene has CDR1 MGHRA and CDR2 YSYEKL. The length of the CDR3 is 15 residues. Trimming removed 3 bases at V and 0 bases at J, with 9 bases between. Previously described methods and listed TCR primers were employed for the bulk TCR libraries. TCRdb re-analysed the PCR reads in MiXCR, keeping a single row per CDR3 protein. The sample contains 300,000 to 350,000 distinct CDR3 sequences, around a fifth of which appear only once. This sample was taken from a study of molecular identifiers for immune sequencing clone quantification. Broader study findings: Among effectors, clones above 20 RNA copies held over 97% of molecules; among naive cells, under 1%.

Source material: naive CD8+ T cells from blood, with Jurkat cell RNA spiked in. The subset here: FACS-sorted CD8+CD4-CCR7+CD45RA+ naive T cells. The chain couples TRBV4-1 to TRBJ1-5, with a possible D match to TRBD1 (6 bases). The TCR sequence derives from a human donor in good health. Some libraries in this study had Jurkat cell RNA spiked in. CDR3 sequence: CASSQYRDSNQPQHF. CDR3 nucleotide sequence: TGCGCCAGCAGCCAGTACAGGGATAGCAATCAGCCCCAGCATTTT.